These 8 T cell receptor beta chains share one sample of origin, sequenced in a study of CD8+ T cells in alopecia areata. cDNA serving as the sequencing template came from extracted, reverse transcribed RNA. Generated by immunoSEQ multiplex PCR, the TCRdb table keeps only in-frame clones and is missing some. The sample records about 180,000 clones, around half being singletons. The treatment is: oral pan-JAK inhibitor, 5-10 mg twice daily. The sample here was CD8+ T cells sorted from blood, taken at week 24, from a patient treated with tofacitinib. All receptors derive from a human donor with alopecia areata.

This clone has only one observation. The chain uses TRBV4-3 and TRBJ2-7, with D possibly matching TRBD1 (5 bases). V was trimmed by 0 bases and J by 7 bases, leaving 16 bases between them. Germline V lookup: CDR1 LGHNA, CDR2 YSLEER. CDR3 length: 15 amino acids. CDR3 residues: CASSQDSGPGYEQYF. The CDR3 DNA sequence: TGCGCCAGCAGCCAAGACTCAGGTCCAGGGTATGAGCAGTACTTC.

This clone showed up just once. The chain is built from TRBV6-6 and TRBJ1-5, with unresolved D. The germline V and J ends were trimmed by 0 bases and 4 bases, with 4 bases remaining between them. Germline-derived CDR1 and CDR2 are MNHNY and SVGAGI (reference sequence). This CDR3 has 13 residues. The CDR3 here is CASSYSLNQPQHF. The CDR3 DNA is TGTGCCAGCAGTTACTCCTTAAATCAGCCCCAGCATTTT.

The V gene is TRBV30, the J gene TRBJ1-1; D is uncertain. The ends were cut back, 0 bases at V and 6 bases at J, with 8 bases in the middle. This CDR3 spans 12 amino acids. Germline assignment: CDR1 GTSNPN and CDR2 SVGIG (reference sequence). In DNA, the CDR3 is TGTGCCTGGAGTGTACGAGTCCCTGAAGCTTTCTTT. Translated, it gives CAWSVRVPEAFF.

The V call is TRBV27, the J call TRBJ1-1; TRBD1 might be the D (6 bases). Trimming removed 6 bases from V and 12 bases from J, with 11 bases in between. CDR3 length equals 10 residues. Germline V gene data show CDR1 as MNHEY and CDR2 as SMNVEV (reference sequence). The CDR3 protein is CASRGGITFF. In DNA, the CDR3 is TGTGCCAGCAGAGGGGGGATAACTTTCTTT.

This clone has more than one count but fewer than ten. The chain joins TRBV5-6 to TRBJ1-1; D gene unclear. V lost 1 base, J lost 1 base, and 2 bases lay in between. Germline V gene sequence: CDR1 SGHDT, CDR2 YYEEEE. The CDR3 spans 12 residues. In nucleotides, the CDR3 is TGTGCCAGCAGCTTGTCGAACACTGAAGCTTTCTTT. Encoded protein: CASSLSNTEAFF.

This chain links TRBV25-1 with TRBJ2-3; 12 nucleotides agree with TRBD2. The CDR3 loop spans 16 amino acids. Germline values: CDR1 MGHDK, CDR2 SYGVNS. The V segment lost 5 bases and the J segment 1 base; nucleotides outside the gene matches: 4. CDR3 sequence: CASSPRTSGGTDTQYF. CDR3 in DNA: TGTGCCAGCAGTCCAAGGACTAGCGGGGGCACAGATACGCAGTATTTT.

J is TRBJ2-7 and V is TRBV7-2, with TRBD1 identical over 7 bases. The V segment lost 0 bases and the J segment 5 bases; nucleotides outside the gene matches: 4. This CDR3 comprises 14 residues. The germline V gene has CDR1 SGHTA and CDR2 FQGNSA. CDR3 region: CASSLAGTVDEQYF. The CDR3 nucleotides read TGTGCCAGCAGCTTAGCGGGGACAGTCGACGAGCAGTACTTC.

This sequence joins TRBV29-1 and TRBJ2-7; D uncertain. Germline-derived CDR1 and CDR2 are SQVTM and ANQGSEA. This CDR3 is built from 11 residues. The ends were cut back, 5 bases at V and 3 bases at J, with 8 bases in the middle. Here the CDR3 DNA reads TGCAGCGTTTGGGATCACTACGAGCAGTACTTC. This codes for CSVWDHYEQYF.